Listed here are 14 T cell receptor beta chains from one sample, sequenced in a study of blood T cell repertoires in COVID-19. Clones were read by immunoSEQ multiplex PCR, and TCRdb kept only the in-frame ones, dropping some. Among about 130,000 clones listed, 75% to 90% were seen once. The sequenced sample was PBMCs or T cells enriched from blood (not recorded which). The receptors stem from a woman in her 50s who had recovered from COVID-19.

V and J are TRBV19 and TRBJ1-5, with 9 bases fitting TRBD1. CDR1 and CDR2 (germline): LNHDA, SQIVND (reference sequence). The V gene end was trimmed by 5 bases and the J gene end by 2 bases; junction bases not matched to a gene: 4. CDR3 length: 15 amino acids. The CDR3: CASSAQGAGNQPQHF. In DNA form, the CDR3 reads TGTGCCAGTAGTGCACAGGGGGCGGGCAATCAGCCCCAGCATTTT. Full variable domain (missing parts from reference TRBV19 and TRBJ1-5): DGGITQSPKYLFRKEGQNVTLSCEQNLNHDAMYWYRQDPGQGLRLIYYSQIVNDFQKGDIAEGYSVSREKKESFPLTVTSAQKNPTAFYLCASSAQGAGNQPQHFGDGTRLSIL.

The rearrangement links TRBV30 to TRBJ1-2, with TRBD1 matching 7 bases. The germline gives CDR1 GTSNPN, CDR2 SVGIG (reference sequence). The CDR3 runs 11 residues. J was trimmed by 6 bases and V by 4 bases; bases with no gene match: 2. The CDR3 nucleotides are TGTGCCTGGATGAGGGGGCATGGCTACACCTTC. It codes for CAWMRGHGYTF.

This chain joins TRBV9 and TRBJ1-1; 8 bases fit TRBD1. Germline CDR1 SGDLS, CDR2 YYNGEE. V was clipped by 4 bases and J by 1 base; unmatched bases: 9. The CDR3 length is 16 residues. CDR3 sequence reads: CASSSREDRENTEAFF. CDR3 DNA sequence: TGTGCCAGCAGCTCCAGAGAGGACAGGGAGAACACTGAAGCTTTCTTT.

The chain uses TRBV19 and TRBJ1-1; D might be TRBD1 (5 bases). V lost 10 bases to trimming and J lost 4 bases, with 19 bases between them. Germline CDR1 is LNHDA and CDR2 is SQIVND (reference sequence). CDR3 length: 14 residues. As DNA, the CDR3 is TGTGCCACCGACGACTCGGGGGTTGCCACTGAAGCTTTCTTT. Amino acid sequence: CATDDSGVATEAFF. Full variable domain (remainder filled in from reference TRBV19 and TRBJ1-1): DGGITQSPKYLFRKEGQNVTLSCEQNLNHDAMYWYRQDPGQGLRLIYYSQIVNDFQKGDIAEGYSVSREKKESFPLTVTSAQKNPTAFYLCATDDSGVATEAFFGQGTRLTVV.

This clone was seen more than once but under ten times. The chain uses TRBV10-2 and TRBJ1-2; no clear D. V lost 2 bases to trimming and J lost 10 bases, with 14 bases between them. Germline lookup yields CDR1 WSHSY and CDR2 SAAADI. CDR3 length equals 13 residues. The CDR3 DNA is TGCGCCAGCAGTGAGGTCCCGGCCGCGGACTACACCTTC. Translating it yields CASSEVPAADYTF.

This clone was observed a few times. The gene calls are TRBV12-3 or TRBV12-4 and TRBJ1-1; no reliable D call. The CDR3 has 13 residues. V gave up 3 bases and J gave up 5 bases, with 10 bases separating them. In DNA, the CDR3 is TGTGCCAGCAGTTTTGGGTACGGGACTGAAGCTTTCTTT. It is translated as CASSFGYGTEAFF.

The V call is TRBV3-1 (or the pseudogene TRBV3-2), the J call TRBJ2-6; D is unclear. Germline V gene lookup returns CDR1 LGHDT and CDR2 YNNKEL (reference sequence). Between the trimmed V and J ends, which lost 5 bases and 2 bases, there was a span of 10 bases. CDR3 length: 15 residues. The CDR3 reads CASSLGAPGANVLTF. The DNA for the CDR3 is TGTGCCAGCAGCTTAGGAGCCCCTGGGGCCAACGTCCTGACTTTC.

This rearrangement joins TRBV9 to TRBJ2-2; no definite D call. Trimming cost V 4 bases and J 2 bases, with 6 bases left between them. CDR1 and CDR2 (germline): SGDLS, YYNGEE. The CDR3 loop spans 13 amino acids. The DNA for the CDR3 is TGTGCCAGCAGCCCCTCTAACACCGGGGAGCTGTTTTTT. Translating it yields CASSPSNTGELFF.

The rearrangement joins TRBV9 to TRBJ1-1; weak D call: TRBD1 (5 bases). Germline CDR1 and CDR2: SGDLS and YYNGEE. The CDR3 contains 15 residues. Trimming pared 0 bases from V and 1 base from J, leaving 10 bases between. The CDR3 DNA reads TGTGCCAGCAGCGTAGGTACCGGGGGGAACACTGAAGCTTTCTTT. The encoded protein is CASSVGTGGNTEAFF. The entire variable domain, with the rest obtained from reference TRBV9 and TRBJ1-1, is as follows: DSGVTQTPKHLITATGQRVTLRCSPRSGDLSVYWYQQSLDQGLQFLIQYYNGEERAKGNILERFSAQQFPDLHSELNLSSLELGDSALYFCASSVGTGGNTEAFFGQGTRLTVV.

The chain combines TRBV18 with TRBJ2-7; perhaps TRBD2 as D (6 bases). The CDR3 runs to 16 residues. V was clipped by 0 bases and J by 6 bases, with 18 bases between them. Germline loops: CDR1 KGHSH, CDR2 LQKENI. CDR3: CASSPPGRGLETEQYF. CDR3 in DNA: TGTGCCAGCTCACCACCGGGCCGGGGACTGGAGACCGAGCAGTACTTC. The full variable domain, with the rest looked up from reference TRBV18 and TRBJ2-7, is NAGVMQNPRHLVRRRGQEARLRCSPMKGHSHVYWYRQLPEEGLKFMVYLQKENIIDESGMPKERFSAEFPKEGPSILRIQQVVRGDSAAYFCASSPPGRGLETEQYFGPGTRLTVT.

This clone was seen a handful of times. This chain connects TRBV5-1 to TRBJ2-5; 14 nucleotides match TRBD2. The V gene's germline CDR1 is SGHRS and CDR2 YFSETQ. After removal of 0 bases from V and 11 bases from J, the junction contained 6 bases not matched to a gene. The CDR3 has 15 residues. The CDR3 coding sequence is TGCGCCAGCAGCTTGGCCGGGACTAGCGGGGGCTATCAGTACTTC. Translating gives CASSLAGTSGGYQYF.

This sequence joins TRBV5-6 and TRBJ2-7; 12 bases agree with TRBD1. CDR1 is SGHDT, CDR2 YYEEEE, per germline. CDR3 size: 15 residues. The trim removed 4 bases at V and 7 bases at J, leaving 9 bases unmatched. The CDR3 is CASSTRDRGPWEQYF. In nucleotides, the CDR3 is TGTGCCAGCAGCACCCGGGACAGGGGGCCGTGGGAGCAGTACTTC.

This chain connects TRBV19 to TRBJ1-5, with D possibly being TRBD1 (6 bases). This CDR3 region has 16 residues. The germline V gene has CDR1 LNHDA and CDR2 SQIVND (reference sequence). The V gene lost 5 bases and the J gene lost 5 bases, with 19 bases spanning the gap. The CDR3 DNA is TGTGCCAGTAGTCCGGCCCGGCAGGGGCCGTATCAGCCCCAGCATTTT. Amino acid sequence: CASSPARQGPYQPQHF.

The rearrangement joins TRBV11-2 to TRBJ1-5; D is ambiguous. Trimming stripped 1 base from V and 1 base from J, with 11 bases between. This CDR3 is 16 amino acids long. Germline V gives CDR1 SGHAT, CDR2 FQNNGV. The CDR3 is CASSLGAQGSNQPQHF. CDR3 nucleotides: TGTGCCAGCAGCTTAGGGGCACAAGGAAGCAATCAGCCCCAGCATTTT. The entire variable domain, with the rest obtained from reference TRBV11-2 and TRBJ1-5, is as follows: EAGVAQSPRYKIIEKRQSVAFWCNPISGHATLYWYQQILGQGPKLLIQFQNNGVVDDSQLPKDRFSAERLKGVDSTLKIQPAKLEDSAVYLCASSLGAQGSNQPQHFGDGTRLSIL.